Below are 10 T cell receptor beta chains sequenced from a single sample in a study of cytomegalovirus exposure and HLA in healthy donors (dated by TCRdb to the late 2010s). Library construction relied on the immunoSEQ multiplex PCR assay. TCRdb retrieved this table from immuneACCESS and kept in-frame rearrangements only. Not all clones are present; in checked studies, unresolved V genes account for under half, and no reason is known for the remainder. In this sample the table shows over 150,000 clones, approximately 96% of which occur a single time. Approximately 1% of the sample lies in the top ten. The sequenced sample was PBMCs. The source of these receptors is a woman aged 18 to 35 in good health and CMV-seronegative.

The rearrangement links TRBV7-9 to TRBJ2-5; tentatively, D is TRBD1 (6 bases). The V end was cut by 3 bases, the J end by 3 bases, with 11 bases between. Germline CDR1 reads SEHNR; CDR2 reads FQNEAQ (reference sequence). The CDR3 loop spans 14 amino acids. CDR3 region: CASSFSRGEETQYF. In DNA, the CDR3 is TGTGCCAGCAGCTTCAGCAGGGGAGAAGAGACCCAGTACTTC.

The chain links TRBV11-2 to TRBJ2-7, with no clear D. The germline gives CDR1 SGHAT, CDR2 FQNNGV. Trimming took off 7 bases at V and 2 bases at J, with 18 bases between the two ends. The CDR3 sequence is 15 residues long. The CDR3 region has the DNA TGTGCCAGCAACCCTATTAACCATGTGACCTACGAGCAGTACTTC. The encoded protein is CASNPINHVTYEQYF.

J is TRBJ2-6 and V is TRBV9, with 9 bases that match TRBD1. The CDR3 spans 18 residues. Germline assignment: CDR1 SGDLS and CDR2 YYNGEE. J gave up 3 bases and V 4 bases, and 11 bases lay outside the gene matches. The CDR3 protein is CASSTRDREYGGANVLTF. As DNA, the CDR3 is TGTGCCAGCAGCACCCGGGACAGGGAGTATGGTGGGGCCAACGTCCTGACTTTC.

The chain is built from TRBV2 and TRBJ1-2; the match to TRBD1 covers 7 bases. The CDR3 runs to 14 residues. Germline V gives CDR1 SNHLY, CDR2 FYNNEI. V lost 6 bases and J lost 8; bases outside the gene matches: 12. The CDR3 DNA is TGTGCCAGCAGGACGACAGGGAAGTCAGACGGCTACACCTTC. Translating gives CASRTTGKSDGYTF.

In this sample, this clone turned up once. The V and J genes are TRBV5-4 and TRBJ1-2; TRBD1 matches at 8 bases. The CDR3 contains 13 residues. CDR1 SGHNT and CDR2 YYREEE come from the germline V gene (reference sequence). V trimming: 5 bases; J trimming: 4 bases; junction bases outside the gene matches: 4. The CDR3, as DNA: TGTGCCAGCAGAACAGGGGGTAGCTATGGCTACACCTTC. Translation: CASRTGGSYGYTF.

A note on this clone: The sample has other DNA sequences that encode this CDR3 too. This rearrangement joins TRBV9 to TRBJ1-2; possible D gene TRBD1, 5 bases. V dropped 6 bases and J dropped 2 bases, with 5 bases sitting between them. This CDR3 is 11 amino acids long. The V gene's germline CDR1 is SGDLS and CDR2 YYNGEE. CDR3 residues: CASTGNYGYTF. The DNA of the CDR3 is TGTGCCAGCACAGGGAACTATGGCTACACCTTC.

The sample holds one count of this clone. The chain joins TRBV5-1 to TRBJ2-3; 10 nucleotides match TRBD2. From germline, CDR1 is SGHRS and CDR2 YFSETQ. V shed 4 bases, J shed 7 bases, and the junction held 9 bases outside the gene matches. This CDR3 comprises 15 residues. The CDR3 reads CASSPGTSAAYTQYF. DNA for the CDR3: TGCGCCAGCAGCCCCGGGACTAGCGCAGCCTATACGCAGTATTTT.

The CDR3 DNA is TGTGCCAGCAGTGACTCGATCCCGCCCATCGACAGGAACTCCTATAATTCACCCCTCCACTTT. The encoded protein is CASSDSIPPIDRNSYNSPLHF. The chain is built from TRBV6-4 and TRBJ1-6, with D perhaps matching TRBD1 (6 bases). Trimming left V 0 bases short and J 0 bases short, with 21 bases between. CDR3 length: 21 residues. Germline lookup yields CDR1 MRHNA and CDR2 SNTAGT.

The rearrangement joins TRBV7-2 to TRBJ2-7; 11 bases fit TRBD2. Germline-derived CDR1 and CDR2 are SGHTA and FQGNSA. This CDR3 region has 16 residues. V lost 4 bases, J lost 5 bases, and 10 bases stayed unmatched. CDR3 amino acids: CASSSTTLAGENEQYF. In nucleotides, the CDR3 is TGTGCCAGCAGCTCCACCACACTAGCGGGGGAAAACGAGCAGTACTTC.

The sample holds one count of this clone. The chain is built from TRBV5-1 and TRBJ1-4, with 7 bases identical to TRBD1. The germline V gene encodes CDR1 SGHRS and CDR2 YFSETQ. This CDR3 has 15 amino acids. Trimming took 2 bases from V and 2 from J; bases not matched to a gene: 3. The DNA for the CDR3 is TGCGCCAGCAGCTTACAGGGGTCCACTAATGAAAAACTGTTTTTT. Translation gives CASSLQGSTNEKLFF.